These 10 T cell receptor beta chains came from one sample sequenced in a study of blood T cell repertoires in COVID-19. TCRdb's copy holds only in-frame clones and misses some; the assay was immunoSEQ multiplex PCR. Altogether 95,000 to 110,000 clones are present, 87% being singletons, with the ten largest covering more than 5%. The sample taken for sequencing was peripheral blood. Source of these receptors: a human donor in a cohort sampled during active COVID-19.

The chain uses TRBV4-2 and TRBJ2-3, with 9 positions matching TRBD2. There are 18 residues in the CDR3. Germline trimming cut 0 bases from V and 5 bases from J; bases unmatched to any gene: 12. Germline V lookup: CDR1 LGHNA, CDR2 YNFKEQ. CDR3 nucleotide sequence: TGTGCCAGCAGCCAAGATGGGGGGCTAGCGGGGAGGGTAGATACGCAGTATTTT. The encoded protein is CASSQDGGLAGRVDTQYF.

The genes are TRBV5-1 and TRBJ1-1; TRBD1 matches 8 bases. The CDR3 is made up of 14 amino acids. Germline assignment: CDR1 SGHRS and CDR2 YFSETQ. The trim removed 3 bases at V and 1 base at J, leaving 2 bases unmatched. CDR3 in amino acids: CASSYTGGNTEAFF. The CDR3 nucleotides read TGCGCCAGCAGCTATACAGGGGGGAACACTGAAGCTTTCTTT.

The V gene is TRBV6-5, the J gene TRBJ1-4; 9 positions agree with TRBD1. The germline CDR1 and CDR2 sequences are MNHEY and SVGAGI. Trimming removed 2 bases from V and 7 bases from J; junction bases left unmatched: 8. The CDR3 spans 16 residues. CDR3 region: CASSYIQGAQSEKLFF. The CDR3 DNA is TGTGCCAGCAGTTACATACAGGGGGCGCAGAGTGAAAAACTGTTTTTT.

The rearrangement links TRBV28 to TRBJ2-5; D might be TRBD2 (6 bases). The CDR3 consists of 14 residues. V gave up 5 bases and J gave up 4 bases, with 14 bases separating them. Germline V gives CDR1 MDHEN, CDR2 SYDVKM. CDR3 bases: TGTGCCAGCAGTCGGGGAGGCGAGGGAGAGACCCAGTACTTC. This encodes CASSRGGEGETQYF.

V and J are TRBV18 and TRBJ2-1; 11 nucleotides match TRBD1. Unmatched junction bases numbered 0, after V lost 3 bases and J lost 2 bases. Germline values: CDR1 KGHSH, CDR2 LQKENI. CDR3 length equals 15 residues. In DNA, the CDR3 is TGTGCCAGCTCACCGGGACAGGGGGCCTACAATGAGCAGTTCTTC. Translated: CASSPGQGAYNEQFF. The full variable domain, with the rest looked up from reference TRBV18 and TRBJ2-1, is NAGVMQNPRHLVRRRGQEARLRCSPMKGHSHVYWYRQLPEEGLKFMVYLQKENIIDESGMPKERFSAEFPKEGPSILRIQQVVRGDSAAYFCASSPGQGAYNEQFFGPGTRLTVL.

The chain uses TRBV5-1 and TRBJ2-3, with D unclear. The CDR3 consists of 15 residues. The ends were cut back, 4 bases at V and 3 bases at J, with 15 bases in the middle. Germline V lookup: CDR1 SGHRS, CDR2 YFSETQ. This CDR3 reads CASSLGGPLTDTQYF. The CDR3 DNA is TGCGCCAGCAGCCTCGGTGGTCCCTTAACAGATACGCAGTATTTT.

As DNA, the CDR3 is TGTGCCAGCAGTCCTATCCCAACTAGCGGGGGTGACCAAGAGACCCAGTACTTC. Translating it yields CASSPIPTSGGDQETQYF. This chain joins TRBV28 and TRBJ2-5; 11 bases align to TRBD2. J lost 0 bases, V lost 5 bases, and 11 bases had no gene match. Germline lookup yields CDR1 MDHEN and CDR2 SYDVKM. The CDR3 is 18 amino acids.

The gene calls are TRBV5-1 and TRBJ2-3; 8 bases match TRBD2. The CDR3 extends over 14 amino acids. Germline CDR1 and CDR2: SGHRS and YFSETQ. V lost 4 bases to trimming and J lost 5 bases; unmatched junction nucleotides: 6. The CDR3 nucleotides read TGCGCCAGCAGCAAAACTACTAGCGGAGATACGCAGTATTTT. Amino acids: CASSKTTSGDTQYF.

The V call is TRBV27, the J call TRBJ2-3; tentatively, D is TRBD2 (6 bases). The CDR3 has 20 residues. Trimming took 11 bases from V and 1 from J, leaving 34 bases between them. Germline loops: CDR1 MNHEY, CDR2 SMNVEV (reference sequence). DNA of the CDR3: TGTGCCGCCGGCCTACCGGGGGATTTTAGAAATGAATTGGGCACAGATACGCAGTATTTT. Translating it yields CAAGLPGDFRNELGTDTQYF.

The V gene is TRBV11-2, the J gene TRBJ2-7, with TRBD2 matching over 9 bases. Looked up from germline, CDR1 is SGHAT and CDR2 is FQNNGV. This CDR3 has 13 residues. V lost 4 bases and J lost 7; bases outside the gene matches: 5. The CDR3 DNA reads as TGTGCCAGCAGCTCGCTAGCGGGGATGGAGCAGTACTTC. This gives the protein CASSSLAGMEQYF.